This is a list of T cell receptor beta chains from one sample in a study of T cell changes during pregnancy in multiple sclerosis. Assay used: immunoSEQ multiplex PCR; TCRdb lists only in-frame clones, some missing. The sample records around 60,000 clones, just over 90% being singletons. The material was CD4+ T cells from peripheral blood mononuclear cells, obtained before pregnancy. These receptors were taken from a female donor with multiple sclerosis, enrolled in a pregnancy study. The CDR3 runs from the conserved cysteine through the conserved F or W. D genes are given only for firm matches. Size is omitted from some rows. Given values are once, few, many or a class for expanded clones.

TRBJ2-6 | - | - | TRBV5-4 | CASSLYGGGVSGANVLTF | TGTGCCAGCAGCTTGTATGGCGGGGGCGTTTCTGGGGCCAACGTCCTGACTTTC
TRBJ2-2 | - | - | TRBV7-9 | CASRQQSRESGELFF | TGTGCCAGCAGACAACAATCACGGGAGAGCGGGGAGCTGTTTTTT
TRBJ1-5 | - | - | TRBV19 | CASSIGGRLDQPQHF | TGTGCCAGTAGTATAGGAGGGAGGCTGGATCAGCCCCAGCATTTT
TRBJ1-1 | - | - | TRBV6-4 | CASSDSGANTEAFF | TGTGCCAGCAGTGACTCGGGGGCTAACACTGAAGCTTTCTTT
TRBJ2-3 | TRBD2 | - | TRBV5-4 | CASSLPGLAGGTDTQYF | TGTGCCAGCAGCTTACCGGGACTAGCGGGAGGTACAGATACGCAGTATTTT
TRBJ2-1 | - | - | TRBV9 | CASSVTRAGQQFF | TGTGCCAGCAGCGTCACCAGGGCGGGACAGCAGTTCTTC
TRBJ2-3 | TRBD2 | - | TRBV7-9 | CASSSRTSLADTQYF | TGTGCCAGCAGCTCTCGGACTAGCTTAGCAGATACGCAGTATTTT
TRBJ2-2 | - | - | TRBV9 | CASSVGVGRELFF | TGTGCCAGCAGCGTAGGTGTGGGCAGGGAGCTGTTTTTT
TRBJ2-7 | - | many | TRBV14 | CASSQGLGQYQSTINLGEQYF | TGTGCCAGCAGCCAAGGGCTCGGACAGTACCAATCTACGATTAATTTAGGCGAGCAGTACTTC
TRBJ2-3 | TRBD2 | - | TRBV7-9 | CASSSQRGTSMRTDTQYF | TGTGCCAGCAGCTCACAGCGGGGGACTAGTATGCGGACAGATACGCAGTATTTT
TRBJ2-2 | TRBD2 | - | TRBV7-9 | CASSLGTSGNTGELFF | TGTGCCAGCAGCTTGGGTACTAGCGGTAACACCGGGGAGCTGTTTTTT
TRBJ2-3 | TRBD2 | - | TRBV7-2 | CASRQPGLAQDTQYF | TGTGCCAGCAGACAACCGGGACTAGCGCAAGATACGCAGTATTTT
TRBJ2-2 | TRBD1 | - | TRBV5-4 | CASSLDRGTGELFF | TGTGCCAGCAGCCTGGACAGGGGTACCGGGGAGCTGTTTTTT
TRBJ2-1 | - | - | TRBV11-3 | CASSLGPLEQFF | TGTGCCAGCAGCTTAGGGCCTCTTGAGCAGTTCTTC
TRBJ2-6 | - | - | TRBV25-1 | CASSRGLTGANVLTF | TGTGCCAGCAGCAGGGGCTTGACTGGGGCCAACGTCCTGACTTTC
TRBJ2-1 | TRBD2 | - | TRBV9 | CASSVLSGSPNEQFF | TGTGCCAGCAGCGTTCTTAGCGGGAGCCCGAATGAGCAGTTCTTC
TRBJ2-5 | - | once | TRBV7-9 | CASSSSRDQETQYF | TGTGCCAGCAGCTCAAGCAGGGACCAAGAGACCCAGTACTTC
TRBJ2-1 | TRBD2 | - | TRBV5-1 | CASSLGVGGLAGGPYNEQFF | TGCGCCAGCAGCTTGGGGGTCGGGGGACTAGCGGGAGGGCCCTACAATGAGCAGTTCTTC
TRBJ2-7 | TRBD2 | - | TRBV14 | CASSQRGLASSYEQYF | TGTGCCAGCAGCCAGAGGGGACTAGCGTCCTCCTACGAGCAGTACTTC
TRBJ1-2 | - | once | TRBV19 | CASSMTVYGYTF | TGTGCCAGTAGTATGACAGTCTATGGCTACACCTTC